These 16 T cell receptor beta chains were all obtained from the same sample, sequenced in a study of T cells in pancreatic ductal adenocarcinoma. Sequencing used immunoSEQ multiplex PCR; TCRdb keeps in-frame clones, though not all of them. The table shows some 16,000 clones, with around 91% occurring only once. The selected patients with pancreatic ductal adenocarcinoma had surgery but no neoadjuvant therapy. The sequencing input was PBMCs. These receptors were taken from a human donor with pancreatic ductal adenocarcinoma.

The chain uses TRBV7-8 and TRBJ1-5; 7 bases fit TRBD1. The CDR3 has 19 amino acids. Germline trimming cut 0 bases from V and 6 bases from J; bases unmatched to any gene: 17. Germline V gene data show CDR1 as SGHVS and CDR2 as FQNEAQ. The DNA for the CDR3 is TGTGCCAGCAGCTTAGCCCGACTAAGTCGAGACAGGGAGATTCAGCCCCAGCATTTT. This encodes CASSLARLSRDREIQPQHF. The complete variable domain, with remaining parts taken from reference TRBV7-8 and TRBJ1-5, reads GAGVSQSPRYKVAKRGQDVALRCDPISGHVSLFWYQQALGQGPEFLTYFQNEAQLDKSGLPSDRFFAERPEGSVSTLKIQRTQQEDSAVYLCASSLARLSRDREIQPQHFGDGTRLSIL.

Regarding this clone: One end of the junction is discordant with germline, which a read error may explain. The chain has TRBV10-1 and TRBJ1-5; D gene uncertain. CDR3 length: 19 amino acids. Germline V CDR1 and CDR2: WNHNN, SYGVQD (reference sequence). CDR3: CASNESNVAGVEMCQPQHF. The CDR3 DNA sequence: TGCGCCAGCAATGAGTCGAACGTTGCCGGGGTTGAAATGTGTCAGCCCCAGCATTTT.

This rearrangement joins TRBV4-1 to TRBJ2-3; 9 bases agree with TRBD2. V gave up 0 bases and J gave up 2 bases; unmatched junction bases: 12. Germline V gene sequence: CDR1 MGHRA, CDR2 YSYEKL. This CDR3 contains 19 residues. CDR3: CASSQDQILAGAITDTQYF. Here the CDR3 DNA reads TGCGCCAGCAGCCAAGATCAGATACTAGCGGGCGCGATCACAGATACGCAGTATTTT.

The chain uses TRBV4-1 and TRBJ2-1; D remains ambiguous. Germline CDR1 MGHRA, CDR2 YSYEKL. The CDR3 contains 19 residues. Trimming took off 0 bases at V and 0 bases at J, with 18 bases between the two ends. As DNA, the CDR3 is TGCGCCAGCAGCCAAGATTTTCAGTTTGCTCTAAGCTCCTACAATGAGCAGTTCTTC. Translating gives CASSQDFQFALSSYNEQFF.

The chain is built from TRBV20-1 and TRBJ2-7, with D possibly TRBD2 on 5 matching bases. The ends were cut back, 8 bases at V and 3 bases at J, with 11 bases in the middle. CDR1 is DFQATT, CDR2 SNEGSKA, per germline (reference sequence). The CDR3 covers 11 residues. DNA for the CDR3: TGCAGTACTCTCGGGATCTACGAGCAGTACTTC. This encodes CSTLGIYEQYF.

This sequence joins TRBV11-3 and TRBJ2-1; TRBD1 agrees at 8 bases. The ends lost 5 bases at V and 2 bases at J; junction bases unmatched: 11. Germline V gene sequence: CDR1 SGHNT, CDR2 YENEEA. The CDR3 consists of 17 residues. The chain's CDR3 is CASSGRQGLRTYNEQFF. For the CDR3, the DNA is TGTGCCAGCAGCGGGCGACAGGGGTTAAGGACCTACAATGAGCAGTTCTTC.

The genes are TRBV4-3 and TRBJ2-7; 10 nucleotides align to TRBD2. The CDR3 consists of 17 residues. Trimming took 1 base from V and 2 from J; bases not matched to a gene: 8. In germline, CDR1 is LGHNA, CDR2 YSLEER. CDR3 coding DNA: TGCGCCAGCAGCCAAGCCCTAAGCGGGAGGGCCACCTACGAGCAGTACTTC. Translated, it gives CASSQALSGRATYEQYF.

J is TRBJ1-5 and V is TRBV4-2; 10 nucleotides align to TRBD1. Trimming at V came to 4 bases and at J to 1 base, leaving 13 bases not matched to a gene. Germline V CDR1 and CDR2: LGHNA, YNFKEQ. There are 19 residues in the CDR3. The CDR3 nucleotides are TGTGCCAGCAGCCTGACCGGGACAGGGGCTGCCATGAGCAATCAGCCCCAGCATTTT. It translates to CASSLTGTGAAMSNQPQHF.

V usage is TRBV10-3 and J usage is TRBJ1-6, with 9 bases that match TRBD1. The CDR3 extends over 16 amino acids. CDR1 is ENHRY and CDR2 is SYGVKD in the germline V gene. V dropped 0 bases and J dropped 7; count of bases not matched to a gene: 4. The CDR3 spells CAISESRGTGNSPLHF. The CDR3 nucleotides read TGTGCCATCAGTGAGTCGAGGGGGACAGGGAATTCACCCCTCCACTTT.

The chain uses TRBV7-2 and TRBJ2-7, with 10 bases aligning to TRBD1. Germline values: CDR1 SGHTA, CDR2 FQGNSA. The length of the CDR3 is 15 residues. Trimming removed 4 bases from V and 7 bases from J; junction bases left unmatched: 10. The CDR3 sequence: CASSSGTGVTGEQYF. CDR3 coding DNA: TGTGCCAGCAGCTCCGGGACAGGGGTTACGGGGGAGCAGTACTTC.

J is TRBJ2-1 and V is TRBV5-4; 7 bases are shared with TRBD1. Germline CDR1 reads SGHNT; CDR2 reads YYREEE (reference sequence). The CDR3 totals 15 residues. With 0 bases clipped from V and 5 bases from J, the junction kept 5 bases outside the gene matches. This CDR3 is CASSLGDRANNEQFF. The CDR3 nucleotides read TGTGCCAGCAGCTTGGGGGACAGAGCCAACAATGAGCAGTTCTTC. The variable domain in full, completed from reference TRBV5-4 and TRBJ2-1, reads ETGVTQSPTHLIKTRGQQVTLRCSSQSGHNTVSWYQQALGQGPQFIFQYYREEENGRGNFPPRFSGLQFPNYSSELNVNALELDDSALYLCASSLGDRANNEQFFGPGTRLTVL.

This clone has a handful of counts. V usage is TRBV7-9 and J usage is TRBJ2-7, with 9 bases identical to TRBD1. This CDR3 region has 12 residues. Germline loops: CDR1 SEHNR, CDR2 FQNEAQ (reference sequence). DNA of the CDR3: TGTGCGGGCACAGGGGGCGTATACGAGCAGTACTTC. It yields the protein CAGTGGVYEQYF.

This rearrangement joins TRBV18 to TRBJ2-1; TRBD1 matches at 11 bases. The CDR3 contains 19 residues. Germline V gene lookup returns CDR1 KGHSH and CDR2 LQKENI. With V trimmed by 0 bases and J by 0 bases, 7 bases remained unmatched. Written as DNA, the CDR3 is TGTGCCAGCTCACCACCCAGGACAGGGGGCCGAAGCTCCTACAATGAGCAGTTCTTC. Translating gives CASSPPRTGGRSSYNEQFF.

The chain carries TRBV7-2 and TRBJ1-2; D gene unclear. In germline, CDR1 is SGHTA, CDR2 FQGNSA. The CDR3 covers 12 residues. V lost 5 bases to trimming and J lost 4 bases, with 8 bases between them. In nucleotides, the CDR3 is TGTGCCAGCAGCGGACGAACCTATGGCTACACCTTC. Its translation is CASSGRTYGYTF.

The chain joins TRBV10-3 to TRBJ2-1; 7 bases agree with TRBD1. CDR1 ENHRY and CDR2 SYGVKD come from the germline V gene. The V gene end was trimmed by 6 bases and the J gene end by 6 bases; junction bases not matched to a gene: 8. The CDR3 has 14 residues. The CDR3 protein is CAIRGFRDSNEQFF. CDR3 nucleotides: TGTGCCATCAGGGGATTCCGGGACAGCAATGAGCAGTTCTTC.

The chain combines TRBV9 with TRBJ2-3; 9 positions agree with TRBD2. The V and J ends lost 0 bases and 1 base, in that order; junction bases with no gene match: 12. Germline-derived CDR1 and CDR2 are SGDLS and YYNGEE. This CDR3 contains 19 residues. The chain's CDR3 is CASSVGAGPSGIRTDTQYF. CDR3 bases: TGTGCCAGCAGCGTAGGGGCGGGGCCTAGCGGGATTCGCACAGATACGCAGTATTTT. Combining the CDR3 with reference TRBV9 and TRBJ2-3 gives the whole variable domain DSGVTQTPKHLITATGQRVTLRCSPRSGDLSVYWYQQSLDQGLQFLIQYYNGEERAKGNILERFSAQQFPDLHSELNLSSLELGDSALYFCASSVGAGPSGIRTDTQYFGPGTRLTVL.